The sequence of this T cell receptor (beta chain) was determined in a study of T cells in Graves' hyperthyroidism and ophthalmopathy (dated 2019 in TCRdb). Broadly, across the study: Peripheral blood samples were taken at the time of initial diagnosis, prior to any treatment. TCR Vbeta CDR3 sequencing of 130 to 150 peripheral blood samples (approximately 44 ophthalmopathy, 70 to 85 hyperthyroidism and approximately 17 progressor patients) is reported in the paper. Prospective prediction of ophthalmopathy was tested in an independent validation cohort of approximately 19 hyperthyroidism patients and 17 patients who later progressed to ophthalmopathy. In addition, the study compared T-cell repertoires in thyroid tissue and in blood from roughly 6 Graves' hyperthyroidism patients. The approximately 100 discovery patients were divided at random into training and test sets in a 7:3 ratio. Following sampling, methimazole starting at 30 mg daily was given to hyperthyroidism patients, and high-dose intravenous methylprednisolone was given to ophthalmopathy patients. To identify distinguishing TCR V-J signatures, a discovery cohort of around 100 patients was used, comprising roughly 45 with Graves' ophthalmopathy and some 60 with stable Graves' hyperthyroidism.

This clonotype was detected many times. Its antigen specificity is not known. Mismatch with germline at one junction end may stem from a read error. The TCR beta CDR3 regions were amplified from RNA transcripts. The first round of RT-PCR for the TCR CDR3 was performed with the HTBI primer set and the Qiagen OneStep RT-PCR kit. The libraries were constructed in a second round of multiplex PCR and then size-selected and purified. The libraries were sequenced on an Illumina HiSeq2000 using paired-end 100 bp reads. In the original analysis: SOAPnuke was used to process the raw data, with reads discarded if the reads contained adapters or uncalled bases, had a mean Phred below 15, or lacked an exact constant-primer or identifier match. COPE v1.2.5 was used to merge high-quality paired reads, and clonotypes were defined as unique nucleotide sequences. Clonotypes were aligned to IMGT TRBV, TRBD and TRBJ reference segments using MiTCR v1.1. Only V-J combinations with frequency above 0.0001, covering 99% to 99.2% of repertoires, were analysed. A TCS score was defined as the ratio between F50 (clonal expansion) and ExV (chaos), using BLOSUM62-based TCRdist between CDR3 peptides within each V-J. Welch's t-statistics and random forest reduced some 510 V-J features to some 14, which were used in a naive Bayes classifier (R e1071). TCRdb applied fastp at Q25 and MiXCR to the public reads, then kept only in-frame beta chains. Rows merge per CDR3 protein into single entries with the most common DNA and genes. In this record, the V and J calls reflect TCRdb's handling and not the investigators' own analysis. This sample lists 40,000 to 65,000 distinct CDR3 sequences; about half were detected once. About a tenth of the sample comes from the top ten.

The full study reports these points: In validation, the model predicted progression to ophthalmopathy with just under 71% sensitivity and about 72% specificity, a median of 6.5 months before onset. Most expanded thyroid clonotypes (frequency above 0.001) were also detected in blood, suggesting blood repertoires may reflect thyroid immune responses. No statistical method was used to fix the sample size in advance, and group allocation was not hidden from the investigators. Ophthalmopathy was separated from stable hyperthyroidism by a 13 V-J signature model, with around 88% sensitivity and just over 81% specificity obtained in cross-validation and 80%/75% obtained in testing.

The germline V gene encodes CDR1 SEHNR and CDR2 FQNEAQ (reference sequence). Reading from cysteine to phenylalanine, the CDR3 counts 12 amino acids. Just CDR3 DNA is preserved here, 36 bases in frame from base 1. Moderately to severely active disease, a Clinical Activity Score of at least 3, a NOSPECS grade of at least 4, and a duration under 3 months were present in ophthalmopathy patients. The study excluded patients with uncontrolled infections, other autoimmune diseases, pregnancy or lactation. Diagnoses were based on clinical symptoms, serum thyroxine and TRAb, thyroid ultrasound and orbital computed tomography. Ficoll-Paque density gradient centrifugation was used to isolate PBMCs from under 11 ml of fresh peripheral blood. Total RNA was extracted using Trizol reagent, and RNA quality was assessed on an Agilent 2100 Bioanalyzer.

The sample consisted of blood. The rearrangement combines TRBV7-9 with TRBJ1-5, with the identity of the D gene unclear. This sequence was found in a woman between 45 and 60 years old with Graves' ophthalmopathy. CDR3 region: CASSVAGQPQHF. The bases read TGTGCCAGCAGCGTAGCCGGCCAGCCCCAGCATTTT.